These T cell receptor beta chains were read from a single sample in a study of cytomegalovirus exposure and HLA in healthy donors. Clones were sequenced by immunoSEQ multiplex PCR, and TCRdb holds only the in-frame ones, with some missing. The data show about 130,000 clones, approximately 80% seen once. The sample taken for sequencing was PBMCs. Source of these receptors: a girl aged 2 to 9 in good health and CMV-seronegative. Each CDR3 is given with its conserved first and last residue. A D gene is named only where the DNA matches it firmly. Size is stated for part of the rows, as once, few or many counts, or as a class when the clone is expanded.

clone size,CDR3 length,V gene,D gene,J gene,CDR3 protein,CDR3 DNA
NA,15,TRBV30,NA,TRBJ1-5,CAWTPGGVSNQPQHF,TGTGCCTGGACTCCGGGGGGGGTTAGCAATCAGCCCCAGCATTTT
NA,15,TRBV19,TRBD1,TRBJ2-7,CASSVSRDRFVEQYF,TGTGCCAGTAGTGTCTCCCGGGACAGATTTGTCGAGCAGTACTTC
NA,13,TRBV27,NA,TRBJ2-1,CASRITRGNEQFF,TGTGCCAGCAGAATTACCCGGGGAAATGAGCAGTTCTTC
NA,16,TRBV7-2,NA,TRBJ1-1,CASSLTGGRRNTEAFF,TGTGCCAGCAGCTTAACTGGGGGCAGGAGAAACACTGAAGCTTTCTTT
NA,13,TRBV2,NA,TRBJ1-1,CASSGQGDTEAFF,TGTGCCAGCAGCGGGCAGGGCGACACTGAAGCTTTCTTT
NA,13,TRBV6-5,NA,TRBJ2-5,CASAEAAQETQYF,TGTGCCAGCGCGGAGGCAGCCCAAGAGACCCAGTACTTC
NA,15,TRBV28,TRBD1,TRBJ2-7,CASNTPGTGSYEQYF,TGTGCCAGCAATACACCCGGGACAGGGTCCTACGAGCAGTACTTC
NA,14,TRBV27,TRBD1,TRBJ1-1,CASSSRTGNTEAFF,TGTGCCAGCAGTTCGAGGACAGGGAACACTGAAGCTTTCTTT
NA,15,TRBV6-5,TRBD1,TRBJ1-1,CASSYSRQGYTEAFF,TGTGCCAGCAGTTACTCAAGACAGGGGTACACTGAAGCTTTCTTT
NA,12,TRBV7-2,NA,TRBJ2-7,CASSWRDDEQYF,TGTGCCAGCAGCTGGCGGGATGACGAGCAGTACTTC
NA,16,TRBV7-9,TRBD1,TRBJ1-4,CASSIRDSPTNEKLFF,TGTGCCAGCAGCATCCGGGACAGTCCTACTAATGAAAAACTGTTTTTT
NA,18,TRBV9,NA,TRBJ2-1,CASSTRDSIPFPDNEQFF,TGTGCCAGCAGCACCCGAGACAGTATCCCCTTCCCTGACAATGAGCAGTTCTTC
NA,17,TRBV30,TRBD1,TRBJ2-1,CAWSGGGGTGDPNEQFF,TGTGCCTGGAGTGGAGGGGGCGGGACAGGGGATCCCAATGAGCAGTTCTTC
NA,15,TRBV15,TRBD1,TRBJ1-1,CATSREGQVNTEAFF,TGTGCCACCAGCAGAGAGGGACAGGTGAACACTGAAGCTTTCTTT
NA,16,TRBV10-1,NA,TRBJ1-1,CASSESSTGPNTEAFF,TGCGCCAGCAGTGAGTCGTCAACAGGACCGAACACTGAAGCTTTCTTT
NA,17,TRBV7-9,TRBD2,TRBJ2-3,CASSFSGASPSTDTQYF,TGTGCCAGCAGCTTTAGCGGGGCCTCACCCAGCACAGATACGCAGTATTTT
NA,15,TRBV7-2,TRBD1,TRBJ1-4,CASSLVGQGVEKLFF,TGTGCCAGCAGCTTAGTGGGACAGGGGGTCGAAAAACTGTTTTTT
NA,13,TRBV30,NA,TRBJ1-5,CAWSAGAYQPQHF,TGTGCCTGGAGTGCTGGGGCCTATCAGCCCCAGCATTTT
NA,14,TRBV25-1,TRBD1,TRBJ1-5,CASSGTGGNQPQHF,TGTGCCAGCAGTGGGACAGGGGGCAATCAGCCCCAGCATTTT
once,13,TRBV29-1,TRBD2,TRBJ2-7,CSVSFLAGHEQYF,TGCAGCGTTTCTTTCCTAGCGGGGCACGAGCAGTACTTC
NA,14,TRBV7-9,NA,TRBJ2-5,CASSLEGVGETQYF,TGTGCCAGCAGCTTAGAAGGGGTCGGGGAGACCCAGTACTTC